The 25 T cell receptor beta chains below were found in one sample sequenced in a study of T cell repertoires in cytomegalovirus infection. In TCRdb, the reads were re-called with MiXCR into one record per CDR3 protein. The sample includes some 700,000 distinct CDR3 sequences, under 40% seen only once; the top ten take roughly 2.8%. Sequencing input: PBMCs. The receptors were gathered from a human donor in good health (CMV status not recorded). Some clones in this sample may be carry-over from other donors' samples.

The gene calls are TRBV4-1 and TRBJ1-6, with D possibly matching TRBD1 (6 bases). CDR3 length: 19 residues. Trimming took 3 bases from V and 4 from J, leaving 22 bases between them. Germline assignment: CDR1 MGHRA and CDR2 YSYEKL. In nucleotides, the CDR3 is TGCGCCAGCAGCCACCTCCCGTGGGGTTACGGACAGTATAATTCACCCCTCCACTTT. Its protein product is CASSHLPWGYGQYNSPLHF.

Written as DNA, the CDR3 is TGTGCCAGTAGTATTGCTTCGGGTAGCAATCAGCCCCAGCATTTT. Translating gives CASSIASGSNQPQHF. The chain has TRBV19 and TRBJ1-5; D unclear. Looked up from germline, CDR1 is LNHDA and CDR2 is SQIVND (reference sequence). The CDR3 totals 15 residues. V was pared by 3 bases and J by 0 bases, with 9 bases between.

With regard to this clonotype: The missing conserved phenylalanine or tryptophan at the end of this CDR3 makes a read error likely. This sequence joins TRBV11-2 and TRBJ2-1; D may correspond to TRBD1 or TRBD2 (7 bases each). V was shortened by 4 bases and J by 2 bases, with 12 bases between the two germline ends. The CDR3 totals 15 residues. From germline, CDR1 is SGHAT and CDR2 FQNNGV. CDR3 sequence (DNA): TGTGCCAGCAGCTCAGGGGGGGGCACCTACAATGAGCAGTTCTGC. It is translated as CASSSGGGTYNEQFC.

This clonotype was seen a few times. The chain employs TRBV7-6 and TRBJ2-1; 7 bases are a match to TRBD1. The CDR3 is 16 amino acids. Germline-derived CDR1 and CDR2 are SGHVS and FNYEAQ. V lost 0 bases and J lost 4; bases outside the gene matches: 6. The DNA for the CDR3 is TGTGCCAGCAGCTTAGCTAACGAGGGACAGTACAATGAGCAGTTCTTC. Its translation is CASSLANEGQYNEQFF.

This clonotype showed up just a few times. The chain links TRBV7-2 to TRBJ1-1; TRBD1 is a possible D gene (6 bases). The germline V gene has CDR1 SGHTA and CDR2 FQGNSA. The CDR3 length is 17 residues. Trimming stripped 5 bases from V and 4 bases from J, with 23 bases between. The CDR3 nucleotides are TGTGCCAGCAGCCCCCGGGGGGCGGGGGATAGGAGCACTGAAGCTTTCTTT. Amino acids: CASSPRGAGDRSTEAFF.

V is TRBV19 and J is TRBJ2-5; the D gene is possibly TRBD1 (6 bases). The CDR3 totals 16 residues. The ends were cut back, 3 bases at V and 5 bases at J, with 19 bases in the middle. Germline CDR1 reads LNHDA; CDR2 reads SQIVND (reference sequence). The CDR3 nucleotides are TGTGCCAGTAGTATCTACGGGACAAAAAAAGGGGAGACCCAGTACTTC. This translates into CASSIYGTKKGETQYF.

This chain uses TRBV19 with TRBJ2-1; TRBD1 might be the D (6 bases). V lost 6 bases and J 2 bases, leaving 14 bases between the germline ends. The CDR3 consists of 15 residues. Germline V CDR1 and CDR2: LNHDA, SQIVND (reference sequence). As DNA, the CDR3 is TGTGCCAGTAGCCCCACAGGGAACACCTACAATGAGCAGTTCTTC. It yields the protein CASSPTGNTYNEQFF.

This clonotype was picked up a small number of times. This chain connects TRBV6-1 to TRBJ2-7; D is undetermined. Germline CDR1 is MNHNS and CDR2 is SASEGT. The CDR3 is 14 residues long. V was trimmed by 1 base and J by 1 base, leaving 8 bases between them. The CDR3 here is CASSEVRGSYEQYF. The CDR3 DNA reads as TGTGCCAGCAGTGAAGTGCGCGGTTCCTACGAGCAGTACTTC.

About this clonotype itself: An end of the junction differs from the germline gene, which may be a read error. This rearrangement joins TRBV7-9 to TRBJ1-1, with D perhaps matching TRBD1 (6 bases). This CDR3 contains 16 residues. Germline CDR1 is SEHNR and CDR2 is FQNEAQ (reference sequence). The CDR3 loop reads CAISLLGGRIDTEAFF. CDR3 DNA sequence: TGTGCCATCAGCTTACTGGGGGGGCGCATCGACACTGAAGCTTTCTTT.

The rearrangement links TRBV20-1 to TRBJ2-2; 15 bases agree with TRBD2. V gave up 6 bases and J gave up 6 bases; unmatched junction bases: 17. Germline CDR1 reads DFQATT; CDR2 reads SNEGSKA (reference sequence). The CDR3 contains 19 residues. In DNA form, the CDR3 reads TGCAGTGCGCCTGCGCCTGAGGGACTAGCGGGAGGTGGGTCCGGGGAGCTGTTTTTT. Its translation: CSAPAPEGLAGGGSGELFF.

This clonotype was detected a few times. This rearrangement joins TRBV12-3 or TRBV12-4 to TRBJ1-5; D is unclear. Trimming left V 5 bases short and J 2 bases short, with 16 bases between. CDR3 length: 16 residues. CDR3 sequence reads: CASSGPFSRGNQPQHF. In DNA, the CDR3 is TGTGCCAGCAGTGGACCGTTCTCCCGGGGCAATCAGCCCCAGCATTTT.

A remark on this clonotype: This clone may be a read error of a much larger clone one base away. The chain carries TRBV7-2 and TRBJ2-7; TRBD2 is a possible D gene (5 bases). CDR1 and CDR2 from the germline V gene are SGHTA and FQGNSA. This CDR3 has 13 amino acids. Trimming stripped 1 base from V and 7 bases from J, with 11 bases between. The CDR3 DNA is TGTGCCAGCAGCTTAGTCCCAACTAGGGAGCAGTACTTC. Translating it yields CASSLVPTREQYF.

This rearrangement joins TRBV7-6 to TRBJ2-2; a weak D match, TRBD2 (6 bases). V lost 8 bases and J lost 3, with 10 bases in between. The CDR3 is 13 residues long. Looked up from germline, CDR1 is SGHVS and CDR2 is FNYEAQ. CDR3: CASFRGYTGELFF. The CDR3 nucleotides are TGTGCCAGCTTTCGGGGGTACACCGGGGAGCTGTTTTTT.

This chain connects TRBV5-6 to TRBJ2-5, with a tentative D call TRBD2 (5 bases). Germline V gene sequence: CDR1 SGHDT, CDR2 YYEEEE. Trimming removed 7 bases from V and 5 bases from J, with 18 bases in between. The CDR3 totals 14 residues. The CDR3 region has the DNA TGTGCCAGCGGGAGTTCCGGCGTCGTGGAGACCCAGTACTTC. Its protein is CASGSSGVVETQYF.

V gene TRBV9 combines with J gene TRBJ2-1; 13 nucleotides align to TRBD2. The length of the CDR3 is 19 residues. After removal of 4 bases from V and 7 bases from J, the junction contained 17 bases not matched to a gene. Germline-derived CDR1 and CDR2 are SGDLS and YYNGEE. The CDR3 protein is CASSQGLAGERVFGNEQFF. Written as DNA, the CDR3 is TGTGCCAGCAGCCAAGGACTAGCGGGAGAAAGGGTCTTCGGGAATGAGCAGTTCTTC.

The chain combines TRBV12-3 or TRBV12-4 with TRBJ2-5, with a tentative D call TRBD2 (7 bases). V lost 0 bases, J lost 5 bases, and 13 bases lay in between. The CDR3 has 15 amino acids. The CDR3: CASSLAGGQVETQYF. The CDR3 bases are TGTGCCAGCAGTTTAGCGGGGGGGCAGGTGGAGACCCAGTACTTC.

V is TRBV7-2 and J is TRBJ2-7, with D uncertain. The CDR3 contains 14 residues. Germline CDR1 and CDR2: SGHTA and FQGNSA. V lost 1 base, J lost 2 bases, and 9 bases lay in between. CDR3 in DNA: TGTGCCAGCAGCTTAGTTTGGAGCGCCTACGAGCAGTACTTC. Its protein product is CASSLVWSAYEQYF.

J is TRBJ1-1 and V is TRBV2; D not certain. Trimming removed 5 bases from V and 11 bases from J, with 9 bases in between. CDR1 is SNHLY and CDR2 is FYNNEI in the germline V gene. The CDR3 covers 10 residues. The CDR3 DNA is TGTGCCAGCAGTCCCGTACTGGCTTTCTTT. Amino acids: CASSPVLAFF.

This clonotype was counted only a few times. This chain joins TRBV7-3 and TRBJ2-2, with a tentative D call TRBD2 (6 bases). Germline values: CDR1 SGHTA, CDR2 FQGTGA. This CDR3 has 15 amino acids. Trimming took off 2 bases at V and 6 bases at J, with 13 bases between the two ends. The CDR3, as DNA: TGTGCCAGCAGCTTACTCGCGGGAAGGGCCGGGGAGCTGTTTTTT. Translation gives CASSLLAGRAGELFF.

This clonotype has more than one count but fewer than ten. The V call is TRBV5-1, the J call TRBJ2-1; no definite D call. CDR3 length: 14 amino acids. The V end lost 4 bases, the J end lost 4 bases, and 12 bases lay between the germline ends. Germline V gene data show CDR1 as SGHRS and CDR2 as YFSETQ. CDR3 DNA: TGCGCCAGCAGCCCTTATGACTTGTACAATGAGCAGTTCTTC. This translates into CASSPYDLYNEQFF.

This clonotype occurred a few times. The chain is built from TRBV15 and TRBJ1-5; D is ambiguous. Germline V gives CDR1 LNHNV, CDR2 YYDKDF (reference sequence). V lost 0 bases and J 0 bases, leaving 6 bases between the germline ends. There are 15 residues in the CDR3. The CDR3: CATSRERHSNQPQHF. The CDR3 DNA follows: TGTGCCACCAGCAGAGAGCGGCATAGCAATCAGCCCCAGCATTTT.

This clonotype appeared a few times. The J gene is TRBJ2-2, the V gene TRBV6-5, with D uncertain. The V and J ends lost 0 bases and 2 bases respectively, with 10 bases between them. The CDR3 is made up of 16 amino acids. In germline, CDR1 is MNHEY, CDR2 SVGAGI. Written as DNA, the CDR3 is TGTGCCAGCAGTTACTCCTGGTCAGAAAACACCGGGGAGCTGTTTTTT. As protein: CASSYSWSENTGELFF.

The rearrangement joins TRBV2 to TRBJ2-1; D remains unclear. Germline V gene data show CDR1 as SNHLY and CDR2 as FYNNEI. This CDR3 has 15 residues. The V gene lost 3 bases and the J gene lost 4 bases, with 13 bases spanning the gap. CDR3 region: CASSDWPLTYNEQFF. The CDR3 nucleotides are TGTGCCAGCAGTGACTGGCCACTCACTTACAATGAGCAGTTCTTC.

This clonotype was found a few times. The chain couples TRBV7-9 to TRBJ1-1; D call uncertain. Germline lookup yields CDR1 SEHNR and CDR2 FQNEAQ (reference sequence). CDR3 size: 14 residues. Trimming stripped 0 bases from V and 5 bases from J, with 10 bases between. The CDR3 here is CASSLARRETEAFF. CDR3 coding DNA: TGTGCCAGCAGCTTAGCGCGGAGGGAGACTGAAGCTTTCTTT.

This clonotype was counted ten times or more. The CDR3 region has the DNA TGTGCCAGCAGTTTTAACGGGGCAAGCACCGGGGAGCTGTTTTTT. Its protein product is CASSFNGASTGELFF. The chain recombines TRBV28 with TRBJ2-2; D might be TRBD1 or TRBD2, each matching 5 bases. V was shortened by 3 bases and J by 4 bases, with 12 bases between the two germline ends. In germline, CDR1 is MDHEN, CDR2 SYDVKM. The CDR3 is 15 amino acids.